What follows is one T cell receptor (beta chain) and its context. V was clipped by 4 bases and J by 4 bases, with 9 bases between them. This CDR3 contains 14 residues. CDR1 and CDR2 (germline): SGHDT, YYEEEE. How the authors handled the data: Scientists estimated how many nucleated cells there were by amplifying reference gene primers. Only in-frame clones appear in the TCRdb table, and some are missing; sequencing was by immunoSEQ multiplex PCR. V, J and clone size derive from that table, while D and trimming were established from the DNA sequence. The sample records 270,000 or so clones, 85% to 90% being singletons. The entry originates in a study of blood T cell repertoires in COVID-19. Background on the study: In each case, the material was cDNA or gDNA derived from T cells, B-cell-depleted T cells, or PBMCs.

The study drew participants aged roughly 18 to 95 years from approximately 23 US areas. Cohort allocation depended upon clinical history that participants reported. The sequencing input was PBMCs or T cells enriched from blood (not recorded which). The V call is TRBV5-6, the J call TRBJ1-6; no definite D call. The clonotype was recovered from a woman aged 25 to 39 with acute COVID-19. The CDR3 nucleotides are TGTGCCAGCAGCCGCGGTGAATATAATTCACCCCTCCACTTT. It translates to CASSRGEYNSPLHF. The variable domain in full, with the rest retrieved from reference TRBV5-6 and TRBJ1-6, is DAGVTQSPTHLIKTRGQQVTLRCSPKSGHDTVSWYQQALGQGPQFIFQYYEEEERQRGNFPDRFSGHQFPNYSSELNVNALLLGDSALYLCASSRGEYNSPLHFGNGTRLTVT.